These T cell receptor beta chains were read from a single sample in a study of CD8+ T cells in alopecia areata. TCRdb's copy holds only in-frame clones and misses some; the assay was immunoSEQ multiplex PCR. The sample has roughly 200,000 clones, about 55% seen once. Specimen: CD8+ T cells sorted from blood, collected at week 24, from a patient treated with tofacitinib. These receptors were obtained from a human donor with alopecia areata. Each CDR3 is given with its conserved first and last residue. A D gene is named only where the DNA matches it firmly. Some rows have no size entry. The others give once, few or many, or a class for an expanded clone.

j_call	d_call	v_call	clone_size	cdr3_aa	cdr3_nt
TRBJ2-7	NA	TRBV27	few	CASRGFGGEHEQYF	TGTGCCAGTCGCGGTTTCGGGGGAGAGCACGAGCAGTACTTC
TRBJ1-5	NA	TRBV30	NA	CAWSPMGSNNQPQHF	TGTGCCTGGAGTCCAATGGGCAGTAACAATCAGCCCCAGCATTTT
TRBJ1-2	NA	TRBV7-2	few	CASSLAGMGLQSYGYTF	TGTGCCAGCAGCTTAGCGGGCATGGGGTTACAGAGCTATGGCTACACCTTC
TRBJ1-1	NA	TRBV27	NA	CASSLSMNTEAFF	TGTGCCAGCAGTCTATCAATGAACACTGAAGCTTTCTTT
TRBJ2-2	NA	TRBV11-2	NA	CASSYRPGELFF	TGTGCCAGCAGCTATCGTCCCGGGGAGCTGTTTTTT
TRBJ1-2	TRBD1	TRBV30	NA	CACLGDSEYGYTF	TGTGCCTGCCTCGGGGACAGCGAGTATGGCTACACCTTC
TRBJ2-7	TRBD1	TRBV9	NA	CASSVGDSSYEQYF	TGTGCCAGCAGCGTAGGGGACAGCTCCTACGAGCAGTACTTC
TRBJ2-1	NA	TRBV9	NA	CASSVGYNEQFF	TGTGCCAGCAGCGTTGGCTACAATGAGCAGTTCTTC
TRBJ1-1	NA	TRBV2	NA	CASSDQDKNTEAFF	TGTGCCAGCAGTGATCAAGATAAGAACACTGAAGCTTTCTTT
TRBJ1-1	NA	TRBV2	NA	CASSEEASGNTEAFF	TGTGCCAGCAGTGAAGAAGCATCGGGGAACACTGAAGCTTTCTTT
TRBJ1-2	NA	TRBV30	NA	CAWSVKGDYGYTF	TGTGCCTGGAGTGTTAAGGGGGACTATGGCTACACCTTC
TRBJ2-7	NA	TRBV4-3	NA	CASSQSRAGSYEQYF	TGCGCCAGCAGCCAATCCCGGGCCGGATCCTACGAGCAGTACTTC
TRBJ2-7	NA	TRBV4-3	few	CASSQDRGYEQYF	TGCGCCAGCAGCCAAGACCGGGGCTACGAGCAGTACTTC
TRBJ2-1	NA	TRBV27	NA	CASMGQTNEQFF	TGTGCCAGCATGGGGCAAACTAATGAGCAGTTCTTC
TRBJ1-2	TRBD1	TRBV19	NA	CASRAGQGILLHGYTF	TGTGCCAGTAGGGCTGGACAGGGAATTCTTCTCCATGGCTACACCTTC
TRBJ1-1	NA	TRBV4-3	NA	CASSQEPAGNTEAFF	TGCGCCAGCAGCCAAGAACCCGCCGGTAACACTGAAGCTTTCTTT
TRBJ1-2	NA	TRBV7-7	NA	CASSPLQGMNYGYTF	TGTGCCAGCAGCCCCCTTCAGGGGATGAACTATGGCTACACCTTC
TRBJ2-5	TRBD1	TRBV15	few	CATSPRKTGLETQYF	TGTGCCACCAGCCCCCGGAAGACAGGGTTGGAGACCCAGTACTTC
TRBJ1-6	NA	TRBV4-3	few	CASSLSGSSLHF	TGCGCCAGCAGCCTTTCGGGGAGCAGCCTCCACTTT
TRBJ1-2	NA	TRBV21-1	NA	CASSKAGSGYTF	TGTGCCAGCAGCAAAGCGGGGTCTGGCTACACCTTC
TRBJ2-1	NA	TRBV30	NA	CAWSEGTGLAFF	TGTGCCTGGAGTGAAGGGACCGGACTTGCCTTCTTC
TRBJ2-2	NA	TRBV7-9	few	CASSLQGRAGELFF	TGTGCCAGCAGCTTGCAGGGCCGGGCCGGGGAGCTGTTTTTT
TRBJ1-5	NA	TRBV5-6	few	CASSSTGILRNQPQHF	TGTGCCAGCAGCTCTACAGGGATCCTTAGAAATCAGCCCCAGCATTTT
TRBJ1-1	NA	TRBV4-3	few	CASSQVRNAEAFF	TGCGCCAGCAGCCAAGTAAGAAACGCTGAAGCTTTCTTT
TRBJ2-7	NA	TRBV5-6	few	CASSPRGIKTYEQYF	TGTGCCAGCAGCCCACGCGGAATAAAAACCTACGAGCAGTACTTC
TRBJ1-6	NA	TRBV2	NA	CASGLPNYNSPLHF	TGTGCCAGCGGGCTCCCCAACTATAATTCACCCCTCCACTTT
TRBJ2-7	TRBD2	TRBV5-6	NA	CASQSGEAYEQYF	TGTGCCAGCCAAAGCGGGGAAGCCTACGAGCAGTACTTC
TRBJ1-2	NA	TRBV30	NA	CACTGAGYGYTF	TGTGCCTGTACCGGGGCCGGCTATGGCTACACCTTC
TRBJ2-5	NA	TRBV7-8	few	CASSSRDPGETQYF	TGTGCCAGCAGCTCACGGGACCCAGGAGAGACCCAGTACTTC
TRBJ1-2	TRBD1	TRBV19	NA	CATGDRDFDGYTF	TGTGCCACCGGGGACAGGGATTTCGATGGCTACACCTTC
TRBJ2-1	TRBD2	TRBV13	NA	CASSFSGGHSYNEQFF	TGTGCCAGCAGCTTTAGCGGGGGGCACTCCTACAATGAGCAGTTCTTC
TRBJ1-1	NA	TRBV29-1	NA	CSVEGPGVAFF	TGCAGCGTTGAGGGCCCAGGAGTAGCTTTCTTT
TRBJ1-5	TRBD1	TRBV5-6	few	CASSLQGANQPQHF	TGTGCCAGCAGCTTGCAGGGGGCTAATCAGCCCCAGCATTTT
TRBJ1-1	NA	TRBV29-1	NA	CSVGGVDTEAFF	TGCAGCGTTGGGGGGGTCGACACTGAAGCTTTCTTT
TRBJ2-1	TRBD2	TRBV4-3	few	CASSQGSSGGFFHEQFF	TGCGCCAGCAGCCAAGGGTCTAGCGGGGGTTTTTTCCATGAGCAGTTCTTC
TRBJ1-2	NA	TRBV30	NA	CAWSVLDNYGYTF	TGTGCCTGGAGTGTTCTCGATAACTATGGCTACACCTTC
TRBJ1-2	TRBD1	TRBV5-1	NA	CASSLASQGVYGYTF	TGCGCCAGCAGCTTGGCCTCTCAGGGGGTCTATGGCTACACCTTC
TRBJ2-5	NA	TRBV11-3	once	CASSHNSGEQGEETQYF	TGTGCCAGCAGTCACAATTCCGGGGAACAGGGCGAAGAGACCCAGTACTTC
TRBJ2-5	NA	TRBV2	few	CASSGSPQETQYF	TGTGCCAGCAGTGGGTCACCTCAAGAGACCCAGTACTTC
TRBJ2-2	NA	TRBV9	few	CASSVGGKNTGELFF	TGTGCCAGCAGCGTAGGGGGGAAGAACACCGGGGAGCTGTTTTTT
TRBJ1-5	NA	TRBV2	NA	CASSDSNQPQHF	TGTGCCAGCAGTGACTCGAATCAGCCCCAGCATTTT
TRBJ2-1	TRBD2	TRBV29-1	few	CSVAGGLYNEQFF	TGCAGCGTTGCGGGGGGGCTCTACAATGAGCAGTTCTTC
TRBJ1-2	NA	TRBV29-1	few	CSVDGTADYGYTF	TGCAGCGTTGACGGTACAGCCGACTATGGCTACACCTTC
TRBJ1-1	NA	TRBV30	NA	CAWRDREAFF	TGTGCCTGGAGGGACCGGGAGGCTTTCTTT
TRBJ1-1	NA	TRBV19	NA	CASTDNRGTEAFF	TGTGCCAGTACCGACAACCGGGGCACTGAAGCTTTCTTT
TRBJ2-7	NA	TRBV29-1	NA	CSVEEDYEQYF	TGCAGCGTTGAAGAGGACTACGAGCAGTACTTC
TRBJ2-1	TRBD1	TRBV19	few	CASSISGQGANEQFF	TGTGCCAGTAGTATCTCGGGGCAGGGGGCGAATGAGCAGTTCTTC
TRBJ1-1	TRBD1	TRBV5-6	once	CASSLGQGKAFF	TGTGCCAGCAGCTTGGGACAGGGTAAAGCTTTCTTT
TRBJ1-1	NA	TRBV5-6	once	CASRELGVNTEAFF	TGTGCCAGCAGGGAACTCGGGGTGAACACTGAAGCTTTCTTT
TRBJ2-5	TRBD2	TRBV4-3	NA	CASSQDNGLAVQETQYF	TGCGCCAGCAGCCAAGATAATGGACTAGCGGTACAAGAGACCCAGTACTTC
TRBJ2-7	TRBD1	TRBV29-1	NA	CSARTGETYEQYF	TGCAGCGCTCGGACAGGGGAGACCTACGAGCAGTACTTC
TRBJ2-3	NA	TRBV6-5	NA	CASRPGSLGTDTQYF	TGTGCCAGCAGGCCCGGGTCCCTCGGGACAGATACGCAGTATTTT
TRBJ2-7	NA	TRBV19	NA	CASSRGLFTEQYF	TGTGCCAGTAGTAGGGGGCTTTTTACTGAGCAGTACTTC
TRBJ2-6	NA	TRBV27	few	CASSPNPSGANVLTF	TGTGCCAGCAGCCCCAATCCCTCTGGGGCCAACGTCCTGACTTTC
TRBJ2-2	TRBD1	TRBV4-1	few	CASSRGQDGELFF	TGCGCCAGCAGCCGAGGACAGGACGGGGAGCTGTTTTTT
TRBJ2-5	NA	TRBV2	few	CATLKETQYF	TGTGCCACCCTAAAAGAGACCCAGTACTTC
TRBJ2-1	TRBD2	TRBV2	NA	CASTRGGYNEQFF	TGTGCCAGCACGCGGGGGGGATACAATGAGCAGTTCTTC
TRBJ2-7	NA	TRBV30	NA	CAWSVAQSYEQYF	TGTGCCTGGAGTGTGGCCCAATCCTACGAGCAGTACTTC
TRBJ2-3	TRBD2	TRBV6-6	NA	CASSNGRGGDTQYF	TGTGCCAGCAGCAACGGGAGGGGGGGAGATACGCAGTATTTT
TRBJ2-1	NA	TRBV5-1	once	CASSFDLRGLEGKEQFF	TGCGCCAGCAGCTTTGATCTTAGGGGCCTTGAGGGGAAAGAGCAGTTCTTC